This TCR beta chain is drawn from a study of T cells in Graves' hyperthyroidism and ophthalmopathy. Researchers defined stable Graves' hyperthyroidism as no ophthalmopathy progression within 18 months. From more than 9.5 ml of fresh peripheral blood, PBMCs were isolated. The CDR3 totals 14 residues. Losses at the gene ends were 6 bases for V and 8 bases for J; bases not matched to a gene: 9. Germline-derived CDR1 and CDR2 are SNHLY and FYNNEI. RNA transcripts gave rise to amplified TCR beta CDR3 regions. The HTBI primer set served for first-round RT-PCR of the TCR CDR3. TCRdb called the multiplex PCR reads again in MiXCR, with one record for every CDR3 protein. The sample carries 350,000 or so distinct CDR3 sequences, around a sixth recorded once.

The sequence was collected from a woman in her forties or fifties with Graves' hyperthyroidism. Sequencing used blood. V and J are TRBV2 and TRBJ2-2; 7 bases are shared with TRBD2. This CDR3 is CASSERDPGGELFF. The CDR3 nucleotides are TGTGCCAGCAGCGAGCGGGATCCGGGTGGGGAGCTGTTTTTT. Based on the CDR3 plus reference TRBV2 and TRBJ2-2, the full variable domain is EPEVTQTPSHQVTQMGQEVILRCVPISNHLYFYWYRQILGQKVEFLVSFYNNEISEKSEIFDDQFSVERPDGSNFTLKIRSTKLEDSAMYFCASSERDPGGELFFGEGSRLTVL.